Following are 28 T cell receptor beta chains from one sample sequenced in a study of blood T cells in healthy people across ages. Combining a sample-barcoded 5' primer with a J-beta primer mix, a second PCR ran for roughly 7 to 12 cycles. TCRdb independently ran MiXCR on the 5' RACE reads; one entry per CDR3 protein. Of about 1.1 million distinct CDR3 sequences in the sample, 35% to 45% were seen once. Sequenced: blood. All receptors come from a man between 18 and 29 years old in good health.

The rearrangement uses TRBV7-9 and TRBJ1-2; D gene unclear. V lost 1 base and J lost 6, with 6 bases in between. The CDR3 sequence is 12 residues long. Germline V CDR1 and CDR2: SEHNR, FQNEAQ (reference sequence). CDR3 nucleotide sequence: TGTGCCAGCAGCTTAGGCGACCATGGCTACACCTTC. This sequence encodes CASSLGDHGYTF.

The CDR3 DNA reads TGCGCCAGCAGCTTAGACGGCGCCGCCACAGATACGCAGTATTTT. Translation: CASSLDGAATDTQYF. The chain recombines TRBV5-1 with TRBJ2-3; D not certain. In germline, CDR1 is SGHRS, CDR2 YFSETQ. The germline V and J ends were trimmed by 2 bases and 2 bases, with 12 bases remaining between them. CDR3 length: 15 amino acids.

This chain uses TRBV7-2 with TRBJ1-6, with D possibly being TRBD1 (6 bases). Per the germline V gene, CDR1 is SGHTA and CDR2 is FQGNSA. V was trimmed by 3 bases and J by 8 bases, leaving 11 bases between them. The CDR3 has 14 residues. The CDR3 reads CASSFRGLHSPLHF. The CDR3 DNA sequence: TGTGCCAGCAGCTTCAGGGGTCTGCATTCACCCCTCCACTTT. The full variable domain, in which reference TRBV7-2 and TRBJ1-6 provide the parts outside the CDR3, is GAGVSQSPSNKVTEKGKDVELRCDPISGHTALYWYRQSLGQGLEFLIYFQGNSAPDKSGLPSDRFSAERTGGSVSTLTIQRTQQEDSAVYLCASSFRGLHSPLHFGNGTRLTVT.

The chain's CDR3 is CASSWAEANTQYF. CDR3 sequence (DNA): TGTGCCAGCAGCTGGGCTGAGGCTAATACGCAGTATTTT. V gene TRBV5-6 combines with J gene TRBJ2-3; D gene uncertain. Between the trimmed V and J ends, which lost 3 bases and 7 bases, there was a span of 12 bases. Germline assignment: CDR1 SGHDT and CDR2 YYEEEE. This CDR3 is built from 13 residues.

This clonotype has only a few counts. CDR3 in amino acids: CATSRDVGQGSNIQYF. The CDR3, as DNA: TGTGCCACCAGCAGAGATGTCGGACAGGGATCGAACATTCAGTACTTC. V and J are TRBV15 and TRBJ2-4; TRBD1 matches 8 bases. CDR1 and CDR2 from the germline V gene are LNHNV and YYDKDF (reference sequence). CDR3 length equals 16 residues. V lost 0 bases and J lost 7; bases outside the gene matches: 8. Full variable domain (remainder filled in from reference TRBV15 and TRBJ2-4): DAMVIQNPRYQVTQFGKPVTLSCSQTLNHNVMYWYQQKSSQAPKLLFHYYDKDFNNEADTPDNFQSRRPNTSFCFLDIRSPGLGDTAMYLCATSRDVGQGSNIQYFGAGTRLSVL.

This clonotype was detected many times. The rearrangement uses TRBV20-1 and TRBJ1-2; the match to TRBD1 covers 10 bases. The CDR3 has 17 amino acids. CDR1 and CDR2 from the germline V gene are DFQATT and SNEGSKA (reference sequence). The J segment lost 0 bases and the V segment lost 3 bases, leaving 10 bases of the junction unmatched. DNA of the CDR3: TGCAGTGCTAGGCATACCGGGACAGGGGTCTCTAACTATGGCTACACCTTC. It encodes CSARHTGTGVSNYGYTF.

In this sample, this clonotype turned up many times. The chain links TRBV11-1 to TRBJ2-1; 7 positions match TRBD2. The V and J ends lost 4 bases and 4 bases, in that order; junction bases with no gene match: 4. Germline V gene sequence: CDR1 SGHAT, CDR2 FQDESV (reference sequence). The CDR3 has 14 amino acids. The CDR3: CASSYRGVYNEQFF. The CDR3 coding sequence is TGTGCCAGCAGCTACCGGGGGGTTTACAATGAGCAGTTCTTC.

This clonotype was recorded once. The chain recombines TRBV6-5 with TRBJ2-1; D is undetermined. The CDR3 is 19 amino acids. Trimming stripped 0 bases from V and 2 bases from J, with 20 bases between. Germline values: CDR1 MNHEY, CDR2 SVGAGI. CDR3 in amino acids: CASSYSGPRIRHTYNEQFF. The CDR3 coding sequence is TGTGCCAGCAGTTACTCGGGTCCGAGGATCCGTCACACCTACAATGAGCAGTTCTTC.

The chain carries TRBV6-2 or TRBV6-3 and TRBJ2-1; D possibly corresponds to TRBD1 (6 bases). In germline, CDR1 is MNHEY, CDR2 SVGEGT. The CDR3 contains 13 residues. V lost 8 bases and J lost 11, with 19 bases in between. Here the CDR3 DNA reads TGTGCCAGCGGACAGAATGTTCGGTCTAAGCAGTTCTTC. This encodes CASGQNVRSKQFF.

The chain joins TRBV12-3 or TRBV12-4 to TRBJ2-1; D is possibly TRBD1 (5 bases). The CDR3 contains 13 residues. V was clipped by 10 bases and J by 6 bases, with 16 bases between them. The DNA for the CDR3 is TGTGCCACCCTACAGGATTTGGGCAATGAGCAGTTCTTC. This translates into CATLQDLGNEQFF.

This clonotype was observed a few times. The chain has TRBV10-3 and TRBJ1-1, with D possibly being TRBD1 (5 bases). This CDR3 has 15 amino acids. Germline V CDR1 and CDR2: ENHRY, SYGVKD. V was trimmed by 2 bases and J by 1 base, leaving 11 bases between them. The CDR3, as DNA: TGTGCCATCAGTGAGGGGGCGCCGGGGAACACTGAAGCTTTCTTT. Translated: CAISEGAPGNTEAFF.

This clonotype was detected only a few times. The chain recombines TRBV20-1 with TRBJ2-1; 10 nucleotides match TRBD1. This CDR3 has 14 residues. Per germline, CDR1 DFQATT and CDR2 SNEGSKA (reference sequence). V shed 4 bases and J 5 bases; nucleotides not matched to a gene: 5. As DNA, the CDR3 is TGCAGTGCTAAAGGGGACAGGGGACACAATGAGCAGTTCTTC. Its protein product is CSAKGDRGHNEQFF.

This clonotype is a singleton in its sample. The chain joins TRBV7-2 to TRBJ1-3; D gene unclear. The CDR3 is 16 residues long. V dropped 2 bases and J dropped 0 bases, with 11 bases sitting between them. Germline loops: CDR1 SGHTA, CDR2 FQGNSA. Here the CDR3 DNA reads TGTGCCAGCAGCTTATCCCCCCCTAGCTCTGGAAACACCATATATTTT. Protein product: CASSLSPPSSGNTIYF.

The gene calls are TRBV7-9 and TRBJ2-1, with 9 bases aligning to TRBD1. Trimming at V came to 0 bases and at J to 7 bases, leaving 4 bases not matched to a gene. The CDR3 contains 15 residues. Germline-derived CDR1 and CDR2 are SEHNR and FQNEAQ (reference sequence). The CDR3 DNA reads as TGTGCCAGCAGCTTAGCACAGGGGGCATCGAATGAGCAGTTCTTC. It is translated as CASSLAQGASNEQFF.

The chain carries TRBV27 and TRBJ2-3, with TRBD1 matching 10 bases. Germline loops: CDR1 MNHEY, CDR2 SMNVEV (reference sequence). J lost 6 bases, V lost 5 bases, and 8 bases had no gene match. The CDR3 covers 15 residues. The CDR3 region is CASSRLTGGSDTQYF. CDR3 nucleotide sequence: TGTGCCAGCAGTCGACTGACAGGGGGCAGCGATACGCAGTATTTT.

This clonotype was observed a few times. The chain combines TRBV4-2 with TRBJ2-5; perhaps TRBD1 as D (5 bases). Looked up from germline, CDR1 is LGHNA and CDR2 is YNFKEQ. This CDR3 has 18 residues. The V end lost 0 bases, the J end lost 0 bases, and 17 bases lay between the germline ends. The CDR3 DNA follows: TGTGCCAGCAGCCAAGATGCAGCCAGGGCAGGTTACCAAGAGACCCAGTACTTC. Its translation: CASSQDAARAGYQETQYF.

The CDR3 reads CAGSLAHLDCSYNEQFF. In nucleotides, the CDR3 is TGTGCCGGCAGCCTAGCCCATCTAGACTGCTCCTACAATGAGCAGTTCTTC. The chain has TRBV21-1 and TRBJ2-1; the table gives TRBD2 as D, unverified against the DNA. TRBV21-1 is given as a pseudogene. The CDR3 is 17 amino acids.

The CDR3 sequence is CASSQRQGDHGTNEKLFF. The CDR3 nucleotides read TGTGCCAGCAGCCAGAGACAGGGGGATCACGGAACTAATGAAAAACTGTTTTTT. V is TRBV4-2 and J is TRBJ1-4; 9 nucleotides align to TRBD1. There are 18 residues in the CDR3. The germline V gene encodes CDR1 LGHNA and CDR2 YNFKEQ. V lost 3 bases and J lost 1; bases outside the gene matches: 9.

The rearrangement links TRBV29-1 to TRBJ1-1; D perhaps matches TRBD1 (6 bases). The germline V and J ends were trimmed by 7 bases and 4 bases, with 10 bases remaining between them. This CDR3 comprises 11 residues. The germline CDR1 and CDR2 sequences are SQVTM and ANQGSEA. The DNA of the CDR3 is TGCAGCGCCACAGGGTTCACTGAAGCTTTCTTT. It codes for CSATGFTEAFF.

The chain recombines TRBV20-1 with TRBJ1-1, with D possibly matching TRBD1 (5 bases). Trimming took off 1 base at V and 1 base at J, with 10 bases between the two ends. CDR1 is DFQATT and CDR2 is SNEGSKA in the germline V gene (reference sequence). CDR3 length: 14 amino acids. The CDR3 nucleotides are TGCAGTGCTAGAGGGGGTGGGGGGAACACTGAAGCTTTCTTT. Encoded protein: CSARGGGGNTEAFF.

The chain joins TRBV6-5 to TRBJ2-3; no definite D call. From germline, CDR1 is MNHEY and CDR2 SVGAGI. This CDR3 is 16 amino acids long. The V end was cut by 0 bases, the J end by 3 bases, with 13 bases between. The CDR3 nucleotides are TGTGCCAGCAGTTACTCCAGACTGGACGAAACAGATACGCAGTATTTT. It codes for CASSYSRLDETDTQYF.

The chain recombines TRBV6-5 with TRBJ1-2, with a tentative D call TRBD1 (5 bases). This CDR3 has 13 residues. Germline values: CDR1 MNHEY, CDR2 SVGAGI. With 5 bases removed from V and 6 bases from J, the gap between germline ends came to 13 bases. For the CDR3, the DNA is TGTGCCAGCAGTGATCAGGGTTCGAATGGCTACACCTTC. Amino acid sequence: CASSDQGSNGYTF.

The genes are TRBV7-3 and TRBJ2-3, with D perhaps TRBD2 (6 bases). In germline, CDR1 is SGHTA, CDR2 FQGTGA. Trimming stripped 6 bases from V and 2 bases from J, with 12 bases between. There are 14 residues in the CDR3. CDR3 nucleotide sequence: TGTGCCAGCAGTCGGGACTTCCACACAGATACGCAGTATTTT. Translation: CASSRDFHTDTQYF.

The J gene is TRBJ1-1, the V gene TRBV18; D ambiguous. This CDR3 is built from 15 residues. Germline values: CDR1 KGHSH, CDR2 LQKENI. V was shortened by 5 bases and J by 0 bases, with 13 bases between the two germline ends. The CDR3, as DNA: TGTGCCAGCTCATTCGCCCGGGGAGTGAACACTGAAGCTTTCTTT. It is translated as CASSFARGVNTEAFF.

The CDR3 DNA reads as TGTGCCAGCATGATAGAACCGAACACCGGGGAGCTGTTTTTT. Protein: CASMIEPNTGELFF. V is TRBV6-1 and J is TRBJ2-2; no definite D call. Per the germline V gene, CDR1 is MNHNS and CDR2 is SASEGT. V was cut by 7 bases and J by 0 bases, with 9 bases left in between. The CDR3 totals 14 residues.

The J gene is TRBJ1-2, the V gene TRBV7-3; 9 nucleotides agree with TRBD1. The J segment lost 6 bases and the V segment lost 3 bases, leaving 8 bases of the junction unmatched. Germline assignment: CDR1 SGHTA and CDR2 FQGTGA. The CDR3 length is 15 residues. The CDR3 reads CASSLGTGGTNGYTF. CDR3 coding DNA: TGTGCCAGCAGCTTGGGTACAGGGGGCACAAATGGCTACACCTTC.

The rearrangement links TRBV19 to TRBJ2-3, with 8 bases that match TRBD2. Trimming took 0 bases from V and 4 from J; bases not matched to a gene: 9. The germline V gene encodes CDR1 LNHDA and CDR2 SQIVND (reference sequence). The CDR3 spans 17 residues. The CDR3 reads CASSIDPPGGGSDTQYF. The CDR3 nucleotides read TGTGCCAGTAGTATAGATCCCCCCGGGGGGGGGTCAGATACGCAGTATTTT.

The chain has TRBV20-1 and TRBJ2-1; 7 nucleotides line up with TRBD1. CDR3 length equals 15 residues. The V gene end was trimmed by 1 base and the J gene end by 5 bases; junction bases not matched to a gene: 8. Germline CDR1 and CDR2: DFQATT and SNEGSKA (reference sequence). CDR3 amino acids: CSARVGTANDNEQFF. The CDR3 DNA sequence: TGCAGTGCTAGAGTAGGGACAGCTAATGACAATGAGCAGTTCTTC.